Presented here are 30 T cell receptor beta chains from one specimen sequenced in a study of T cells in women clearing cervical HPV infection. Measured with immunoSEQ multiplex PCR; TCRdb has only the in-frame clones, and not every one. This sample's clone table lists nearly 20,000 clones. Specimen: blood buffy coat. Every receptor here comes from a woman aged 18-70 years with a cervical HPV16 infection that either progressed to CIN3+ or cleared (not recorded which).

About this clone itself: The read terminates 3 residues ahead of where the CDR3 ends, so the germline J gene completes it. J is TRBJ1-1 and V is TRBV5-1; D is undetermined. The CDR3 is made up of 13 amino acids. CDR1 and CDR2 (germline): SGHRS, YFSETQ. The ends were cut back, 0 bases at V and 1 base at J, with 4 bases in the middle. The CDR3 loop reads CASSLAGNTEAFF. The sequenced CDR3 bases are TGCGCCAGCAGCTTGGCGGGGAACACTGAA.

A note on this clone: From the germline J gene comes the end of the CDR3, since the read stops 3 residues before it. The chain uses TRBV20-1 and TRBJ2-1; 14 nucleotides match TRBD2. CDR1 and CDR2 (germline): DFQATT, SNEGSKA (reference sequence). This CDR3 has 16 residues. Trimming took 1 base from V and 2 from J; bases not matched to a gene: 1. The CDR3 bases that were read are TGCAGTGCTAGAGGGACTAGCGGGGGGACCTACAATGAG. Amino acid sequence: CSARGTSGGTYNE. In full, the CDR3 is CSARGTSGGTYNEQFF.

As regards this clone: The read falls 3 residues short of the CDR3 end, and the missing part is taken from the germline J gene. This sequence joins TRBV5-4 and TRBJ2-2; 7 bases are a match to TRBD2. V lost 2 bases, J lost 8 bases, and 12 bases stayed unmatched. This CDR3 has 16 residues. Germline V gene data show CDR1 as SGHNT and CDR2 as YYREEE (reference sequence). The covered CDR3 bases are TGTGCCAGCAGCTTAACGGGGGGTACTCATGCAGGGGAG. Translated, it gives CASSLTGGTHAGE. The entire CDR3 protein is CASSLTGGTHAGELFF.

For this clone: The CDR3 is cut off 3 residues early in the read; its end comes from the germline J gene. V usage is TRBV5-1 and J usage is TRBJ2-5, with D tentatively TRBD1 (6 bases). The germline gives CDR1 SGHRS, CDR2 YFSETQ. Trimming removed 3 bases from V and 2 bases from J, with 11 bases in between. This CDR3 comprises 14 residues. The sequenced part of the CDR3 DNA is TGCGCCAGCAGCTCACAGGGATATCAAGAGACC. Residues: CASSSQGYQET. The complete CDR3 reads CASSSQGYQETQYF.

Comments on this clone: The sequence runs out 3 residues before the end of the CDR3; the remainder is reconstructed from the germline J gene. The chain is built from TRBV6-1 and TRBJ1-2; D may be TRBD1 (5 bases). The germline V gene encodes CDR1 MNHNS and CDR2 SASEGT. CDR3 length: 14 residues. V lost 4 bases, J lost 5 bases, and 14 bases lay in between. The CDR3 loop reads CASSGSRVEYGYTF. The part of the CDR3 DNA that was read is TGTGCCAGCAGTGGATCCAGGGTGGAGTATGGC.

Of note for this clone: The CDR3 is cut off 3 residues early in the read; its end comes from the germline J gene. This sequence joins TRBV2 and TRBJ2-7, with unresolved D. Trimming removed 7 bases from V and 2 bases from J, with 12 bases in between. Germline CDR1 reads SNHLY; CDR2 reads FYNNEI. CDR3 length: 13 amino acids. The CDR3 loop is CASMLGSPYEQYF. The DNA read from the CDR3 is TGTGCCAGCATGTTGGGCAGCCCCTACGAG.

A word on this clone: Sequencing ends 3 residues short of the CDR3 end; the germline J gene provides the rest. The chain has TRBV7-2 and TRBJ2-7; a weak D match, TRBD2 (7 bases). The germline V and J ends were trimmed by 5 bases and 2 bases, with 13 bases remaining between them. Germline lookup yields CDR1 SGHTA and CDR2 FQGNSA. The CDR3 runs to 14 residues. CDR3 DNA (partial): TGTGCCAGCAGCCCCCGCGGGGGCCCCTACGAG. It encodes CASSPRGGPYE. The complete CDR3 protein is CASSPRGGPYEQYF.

About this clone itself: The CDR3 end falls 3 residues outside the read, so it is completed with the germline J gene. V is TRBV20-1 and J is TRBJ1-1; tentatively, D is TRBD1 (5 bases). CDR3 length equals 11 residues. The germline gives CDR1 DFQATT, CDR2 SNEGSKA (reference sequence). The CDR3 loop reads CSANRYREAFF. The covered CDR3 bases are TGCAGTGCTAATCGGTACAGGGAA.

About this clone itself: The read terminates 3 residues ahead of where the CDR3 ends, so the germline J gene completes it. The chain has TRBV20-1 and TRBJ2-3; 10 positions match TRBD2. Germline CDR1 and CDR2: DFQATT and SNEGSKA (reference sequence). The CDR3 loop spans 13 amino acids. Unmatched junction bases numbered 3, after V lost 6 bases and J lost 3 bases. CDR3 sequence: CSASGGATDTQYF. CDR3 DNA, as far as it was read: TGCAGTGCGAGCGGGGGGGCAACAGATACG.

Notes on this clone: The read terminates 3 residues ahead of where the CDR3 ends, so the germline J gene completes it. V gene TRBV10-2 combines with J gene TRBJ1-1; 7 bases agree with TRBD1. The V and J ends lost 6 bases and 4 bases, in that order; junction bases with no gene match: 5. The germline V gene has CDR1 WSHSY and CDR2 SAAADI. This CDR3 is built from 13 residues. CDR3 bases read: TGCGCCAGCAGACTAACAGGGGTCACTGAA. Translating it yields CASRLTGVTE. The full-length CDR3 reads as CASRLTGVTEAFF.

This clone is classed as medium-sized by frequency. Read sequence stops 3 residues before the CDR3 end, and the germline J gene provides the missing end. The rearrangement uses TRBV6-1 and TRBJ2-3; the match to TRBD2 covers 10 bases. Unmatched junction bases numbered 5, after V lost 2 bases and J lost 0 bases. Germline assignment: CDR1 MNHNS and CDR2 SASEGT. The CDR3 runs to 17 residues. The CDR3 loop is CASSERPSGGSTDTQYF. The part of the CDR3 DNA that was read is TGTGCCAGCAGTGAACGGCCTAGCGGGGGTAGCACAGATACG.

In regard to this clone: The observed sequence ends 3 residues before the CDR3 terminus, with the missing tail filled in from the germline J gene. V usage is TRBV12-3 or TRBV12-4 and J usage is TRBJ2-5; 9 bases fit TRBD2. The CDR3 is made up of 14 amino acids. Losses at the gene ends were 6 bases for V and 5 bases for J; bases not matched to a gene: 7. The CDR3 bases that were read are TGTGCCAGCAGAAGTAGCGGGGGTAGTGAGACC. This codes for CASRSSGGSET. Given in full, the CDR3 is CASRSSGGSETQYF.

Of note for this clone: Coverage ceases 3 residues before the CDR3 finishes, and the germline J gene fills in the end. The chain couples TRBV4-1 to TRBJ2-7; TRBD1 matches 9 bases. The junction had 2 bases not matched to a gene; V was cut back by 3 bases and J by 2 bases. Germline V gives CDR1 MGHRA, CDR2 YSYEKL. The length of the CDR3 is 14 residues. Incomplete CDR3 DNA: TGCGCCAGCAGCCAGACAGGGGGGGCCTACGAG. Translation gives CASSQTGGAYE. The complete CDR3 sequence is CASSQTGGAYEQYF.

About this clone itself: The read gets to within 3 residues of the CDR3 end, and the germline J gene fills in the rest. This chain connects TRBV30 to TRBJ2-3; 8 bases align to TRBD2. The CDR3 has 16 amino acids. Germline V lookup: CDR1 GTSNPN, CDR2 SVGIG (reference sequence). The trim removed 0 bases at V and 8 bases at J, leaving 13 bases unmatched. CDR3 bases read: TGTGCCTGGAGTGTAGGTGGGCTAGCGGGTCGCGGTACG. This encodes CAWSVGGLAGRGT. In full, the CDR3 is CAWSVGGLAGRGTQYF.

Concerning this clone: The DNA ends 3 residues before the CDR3 does, and the rest of the CDR3 is filled in from the germline J gene. Other DNA variants within this sample encode the same CDR3. The V and J genes are TRBV5-1 and TRBJ2-3, with 7 bases lining up with TRBD1. V gave up 0 bases and J gave up 3 bases; unmatched junction bases: 4. The germline V gene encodes CDR1 SGHRS and CDR2 YFSETQ. This CDR3 contains 15 residues. The chain's CDR3 is CASSLEQGLTDTQYF. CDR3 DNA (partial): TGCGCCAGCAGCTTGGAACAGGGGTTGACAGATACG.

Considering frequency, this clone is medium-sized (0.01 to 0.1%). Coverage ceases 3 residues before the CDR3 finishes, and the germline J gene fills in the end. The V call is TRBV10-3, the J call TRBJ2-3; 9 nucleotides align to TRBD2. V was pared by 2 bases and J by 2 bases, with 2 bases of the junction left unmatched. Germline V lookup: CDR1 ENHRY, CDR2 SYGVKD. The CDR3 has 15 residues. CDR3 DNA, as far as it was read: TGTGCCATCAGTGAGCCTAGCGGGGTCACAGATACG. The encoded protein is CAISEPSGVTDT. The CDR3, in full, reads CAISEPSGVTDTQYF.

Points on this clone: The read finishes 3 residues shy of the CDR3 end, and the germline J gene is used to complete it. This rearrangement joins TRBV4-2 to TRBJ2-5, with 10 nucleotides matching TRBD1. The CDR3 runs to 17 residues. Germline loops: CDR1 LGHNA, CDR2 YNFKEQ. The V and J ends lost 1 base and 5 bases, in that order; junction bases with no gene match: 10. The CDR3 protein is CASSQGAGTGEGETQYF. The part of the CDR3 DNA that was read is TGTGCCAGCAGCCAAGGGGCCGGGACAGGGGAGGGGGAGACC.

Turning to this clone: The CDR3 end is not reached by the read, which stops 3 residues before it; the germline J gene fills it in. The chain employs TRBV5-1 and TRBJ2-1; 11 bases align to TRBD2. The trim removed 0 bases at V and 4 bases at J, leaving 9 bases unmatched. The CDR3 is 18 amino acids. The V gene's germline CDR1 is SGHRS and CDR2 YFSETQ. The CDR3 sequence is CASSLVLAGGLGYNEQFF. Incomplete CDR3 DNA: TGCGCCAGCAGCTTGGTTCTAGCGGGGGGCCTCGGGTACAATGAG.

A note on this clone: The sequence runs out 3 residues before the end of the CDR3; the remainder is reconstructed from the germline J gene. The J gene is TRBJ1-1, the V gene TRBV6-2 or TRBV6-3; possible D gene TRBD1, 5 bases. CDR3 length: 10 amino acids. Looked up from germline, CDR1 is MNHEY and CDR2 is SVGEGT. CDR3 sequence: CATAGQRAFF. The DNA read from the CDR3 is TGTGCCACCGCAGGGCAACGG.

As to this clone: The read terminates 3 residues before the CDR3 end, so the remaining end is supplied by the germline J gene. V gene TRBV20-1 combines with J gene TRBJ2-1; D perhaps matches TRBD2 (7 bases). Germline assignment: CDR1 DFQATT and CDR2 SNEGSKA (reference sequence). This CDR3 has 16 amino acids. V shed 0 bases and J shed 6 bases, with 18 bases lying between them. The CDR3 sequence is CSARDPGEGLGNEQFF. CDR3 bases read: TGCAGTGCTAGAGATCCAGGGGAGGGTCTGGGCAATGAG.

Details on this clone: The CDR3 is cut off 3 residues early in the read; its end comes from the germline J gene. The V gene is TRBV19, the J gene TRBJ1-5; a possible D gene is TRBD1 (6 bases). Trimming removed 5 bases at V and 1 base at J, with 15 bases between. Germline V gene lookup returns CDR1 LNHDA and CDR2 SQIVND (reference sequence). The CDR3 is 16 residues long. The CDR3 bases that were read are TGTGCCAGTAGTTACGGGTCGGGGGGCAGCAATCAGCCC. It is translated as CASSYGSGGSNQP. The full CDR3 sequence reads CASSYGSGGSNQPQHF.

The part of the CDR3 DNA that was read is TGTGCCAGTAGTGGCAGGGAGGGTGGAAACACC. This encodes CASSGREGGNT. The CDR3 in its entirety is CASSGREGGNTIYF. The chain has TRBV19 and TRBJ1-3; TRBD1 is a possible D gene (5 bases). The CDR3 is cut off 3 residues early in the read; its end comes from the germline J gene. The germline V gene encodes CDR1 LNHDA and CDR2 SQIVND (reference sequence). V was shortened by 5 bases and J by 3 bases, with 11 bases between the two germline ends. The CDR3 consists of 14 residues.

Note on this clone: The read ends 3 residues before the CDR3 terminus; that terminus is restored from the germline J gene. J is TRBJ2-3 and V is TRBV13; TRBD2 agrees at 7 bases. Germline V gene lookup returns CDR1 PRHDT and CDR2 FYEKMQ (reference sequence). This CDR3 comprises 17 residues. V shed 1 base and J 5 bases; nucleotides not matched to a gene: 12. CDR3 sequence reads: CASSLVGGGASRDTQYF. The part of the CDR3 DNA that was read is TGTGCCAGCAGCTTAGTTGGCGGGGGAGCTTCCAGAGATACG.

Details on this clone: The read stops 3 residues short of the end of the CDR3; the missing end is completed from the germline J gene. This sequence joins TRBV2 and TRBJ2-7, with TRBD2 matching over 8 bases. The CDR3 is 14 amino acids. The germline V gene encodes CDR1 SNHLY and CDR2 FYNNEI. Trimming removed 5 bases from V and 6 bases from J; junction bases left unmatched: 9. CDR3: CASSSESGGSEQYF. The sequenced part of the CDR3 DNA is TGTGCCAGCAGTTCCGAAAGCGGGGGTTCCGAG. Together with reference TRBV2 and TRBJ2-7, the CDR3 gives the full variable domain: EPEVTQTPSHQVTQMGQEVILRCVPISNHLYFYWYRQILGQKVEFLVSFYNNEISEKSEIFDDQFSVERPDGSNFTLKIRSTKLEDSAMYFCASSSESGGSEQYFGPGTRLTVT.

Details on this clone: The missing CDR3 end, 3 residues past where the read stops, is filled in from the germline J gene. The rearrangement joins TRBV5-1 to TRBJ2-5, with 8 positions matching TRBD1. CDR3 length: 15 amino acids. V trimming: 4 bases; J trimming: 7 bases; junction bases outside the gene matches: 12. CDR1 SGHRS and CDR2 YFSETQ come from the germline V gene. Partial CDR3 DNA: TGCGCCAGCAGCAGCATGGGACAGGCCGGGGGGACC. Translation gives CASSSMGQAGGT. The whole CDR3 region reads CASSSMGQAGGTQYF. Drawing the rest from reference TRBV5-1 and TRBJ2-5, the complete variable domain is KAGVTQTPRYLIKTRGQQVTLSCSPISGHRSVSWYQQTPGQGLQFLFEYFSETQRNKGNFPGRFSGRQFSNSRSEMNVSTLELGDSALYLCASSSMGQAGGTQYFGPGTRLLVL.

Worth noting for this clone: The read terminates 3 residues before the CDR3 end, so the remaining end is supplied by the germline J gene. V is TRBV5-1 and J is TRBJ2-1; 7 nucleotides align to TRBD1. Germline assignment: CDR1 SGHRS and CDR2 YFSETQ. The CDR3 is 15 amino acids. V gave up 3 bases and J gave up 8 bases; unmatched junction bases: 11. CDR3 DNA, as far as it was read: TGCGCCAGCAGCTCGGGCCAGACAGGGAGCTATGAG. Translated, it gives CASSSGQTGSYE. The CDR3 in full is CASSSGQTGSYEQFF.

A word on this clone: The read gets to within 3 residues of the CDR3 end, and the germline J gene fills in the rest. The chain recombines TRBV4-2 with TRBJ2-5; a weak D match, TRBD1 (7 bases). The CDR3 loop spans 16 amino acids. Trimming pared 3 bases from V and 2 bases from J, leaving 16 bases between. The germline V gene has CDR1 LGHNA and CDR2 YNFKEQ. CDR3 amino acids: CASSHTPGGNQETQYF. The DNA read from the CDR3 is TGTGCCAGCAGCCACACCCCAGGGGGGAATCAAGAGACC.

About this clone itself: The missing CDR3 end, 3 residues past where the read stops, is filled in from the germline J gene. The chain recombines TRBV5-1 with TRBJ1-2; 9 positions match TRBD1. V shed 4 bases, J shed 2 bases, and the junction held 3 bases outside the gene matches. The germline CDR1 and CDR2 sequences are SGHRS and YFSETQ. The CDR3 contains 14 residues. The part of the CDR3 DNA that was read is TGCGCCAGCAGCGACGGGACAGGGAACTATGGC. Translation gives CASSDGTGNYG. The CDR3 as a whole reads CASSDGTGNYGYTF.

Concerning this clone: The read terminates 3 residues ahead of where the CDR3 ends, so the germline J gene completes it. Other DNA sequences in the same sample also yield this CDR3. The chain has TRBV20-1 and TRBJ1-5, with 8 bases fitting TRBD1. The V gene end was trimmed by 2 bases and the J gene end by 4 bases; junction bases not matched to a gene: 7. CDR3 size: 15 residues. Germline V gene lookup returns CDR1 DFQATT and CDR2 SNEGSKA (reference sequence). The CDR3 sequence is CSARIWTGTNQPQHF. The DNA read from the CDR3 is TGCAGTGCTAGAATCTGGACAGGGACTAATCAGCCC.

The sequenced part of the CDR3 DNA is TGTGCCAGCAGGCCGACAGGGACCGGGGAG. Translation gives CASRPTGTGE. In full, the CDR3 reads CASRPTGTGELFF. The chain has TRBV5-5 and TRBJ2-2; TRBD1 matches at 7 bases. The observed sequence ends 3 residues before the CDR3 terminus, with the missing tail filled in from the germline J gene. CDR3 length: 13 residues. J gave up 5 bases and V 5 bases, and 3 bases lay outside the gene matches. Germline values: CDR1 SGHKS, CDR2 YYEKEE (reference sequence).